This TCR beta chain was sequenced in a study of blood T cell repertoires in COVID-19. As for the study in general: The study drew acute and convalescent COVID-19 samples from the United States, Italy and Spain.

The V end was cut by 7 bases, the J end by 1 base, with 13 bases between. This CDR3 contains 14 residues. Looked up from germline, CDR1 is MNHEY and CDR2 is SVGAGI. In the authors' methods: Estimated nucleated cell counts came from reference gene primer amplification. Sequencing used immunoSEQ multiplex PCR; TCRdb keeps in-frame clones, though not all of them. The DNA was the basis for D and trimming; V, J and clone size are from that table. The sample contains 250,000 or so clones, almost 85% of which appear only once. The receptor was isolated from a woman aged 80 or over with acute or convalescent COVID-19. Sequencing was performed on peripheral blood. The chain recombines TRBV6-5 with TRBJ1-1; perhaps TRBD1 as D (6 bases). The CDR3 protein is CASTIGQQNTEAFF. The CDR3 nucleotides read TGTGCCAGCACTATAGGACAGCAGAACACTGAAGCTTTCTTT.